This entry lists 24 T cell receptor beta chains sequenced from one sample in a study of OX40 agonist ivuxolimab in advanced cancers. Data came from immunoSEQ multiplex PCR; TCRdb stores just in-frame clones and leaves some out. In the table there are tens of thousands of clones, 75% to 90% of which are singletons. The sequenced sample was CD4+ or CD8+ T cells sorted from blood, obtained in a trial of the OX40 agonist ivuxolimab. All receptors come from an adult with an advanced solid tumor such as melanoma, head and neck, liver or kidney cancer.

The rearrangement joins TRBV27 to TRBJ1-4, with D unclear. Trimming pared 3 bases from V and 7 bases from J, leaving 12 bases between. CDR1 MNHEY and CDR2 SMNVEV come from the germline V gene (reference sequence). The CDR3 loop spans 14 amino acids. CDR3 coding DNA: TGTGCCAGCAGTTTTACAGCGGGAGGTGAAAAACTGTTTTTT. It codes for CASSFTAGGEKLFF.

The table lists this clone with a few counts. V gene TRBV19 combines with J gene TRBJ1-5; D may be TRBD1 (6 bases). The germline CDR1 and CDR2 sequences are LNHDA and SQIVND (reference sequence). The CDR3 has 14 residues. V was shortened by 3 bases and J by 5 bases, with 11 bases between the two germline ends. CDR3 nucleotides: TGTGCCAGTAGTATCTACAGGGTGGATCAGCCCCAGCATTTT. This sequence encodes CASSIYRVDQPQHF.

This clone has just a few counts. This sequence joins TRBV5-4 and TRBJ1-1; 7 bases are shared with TRBD1. The CDR3 consists of 14 residues. Germline assignment: CDR1 SGHNT and CDR2 YYREEE (reference sequence). Trimming removed 4 bases from V and 3 bases from J; junction bases left unmatched: 6. CDR3 coding DNA: TGTGCCAGCAGCCCATCAGGGGGGTACACTGAAGCTTTCTTT. Translation: CASSPSGGYTEAFF.

The rearrangement uses TRBV28 and TRBJ1-2; tentatively, D is TRBD1 (5 bases). The CDR3 sequence is 11 residues long. From germline, CDR1 is MDHEN and CDR2 SYDVKM. Trimming removed 7 bases from V and 4 bases from J, with 7 bases in between. The CDR3, as DNA: TGTGCCAGCATGGGGGGCTATGGCTACACCTTC. Translation: CASMGGYGYTF.

This chain links TRBV2 with TRBJ2-7; 10 nucleotides align to TRBD2. The CDR3 consists of 17 residues. V gave up 2 bases and J gave up 0 bases; unmatched junction bases: 7. Germline V gives CDR1 SNHLY, CDR2 FYNNEI. In DNA form, the CDR3 reads TGTGCCAGCAGTGAACTAGCGGGGGCCAAGAGCTCCTACGAGCAGTACTTC. Translated: CASSELAGAKSSYEQYF.

The rearrangement links TRBV29-1 to TRBJ2-1; 13 bases match TRBD2. The germline CDR1 and CDR2 sequences are SQVTM and ANQGSEA. This CDR3 is built from 15 residues. V lost 6 bases, J lost 4 bases, and 6 bases stayed unmatched. CDR3 coding DNA: TGCAGCGTCGGGCAGACTAGCGGGGGGTACAATGAGCAGTTCTTC. This encodes CSVGQTSGGYNEQFF.

The V call is TRBV7-2, the J call TRBJ2-4; D is uncertain. V lost 4 bases, J lost 0 bases, and 7 bases lay in between. CDR1 and CDR2 from the germline V gene are SGHTA and FQGNSA. The CDR3 contains 14 residues. The CDR3: CASSSRIAKNIQYF. CDR3 nucleotide sequence: TGTGCCAGCAGCTCTCGGATAGCCAAAAACATTCAGTACTTC.

V gene TRBV28 combines with J gene TRBJ2-2; unclear D gene. V dropped 2 bases and J dropped 6 bases, with 13 bases sitting between them. Germline values: CDR1 MDHEN, CDR2 SYDVKM. The CDR3 is 15 residues long. This CDR3 is CASSLPLDAAGELFF. The CDR3 DNA reads as TGTGCCAGCAGTTTACCGCTGGATGCAGCCGGGGAGCTGTTTTTT. The variable domain in full, completed from reference TRBV28 and TRBJ2-2, reads DVKVTQSSRYLVKRTGEKVFLECVQDMDHENMFWYRQDPGLGLRLIYFSYDVKMKEKGDIPEGYSVSREKKERFSLILESASTNQTSMYLCASSLPLDAAGELFFGEGSRLTVL.

The chain joins TRBV4-1 to TRBJ2-1, with 15 bases lining up with TRBD2. The CDR3 is made up of 19 amino acids. The germline CDR1 and CDR2 sequences are MGHRA and YSYEKL. Trimming cost V 7 bases and J 9 bases; bases outside gene matches: 19. The CDR3 nucleotides are TGCGCCAGCACCGAGGGGGGGCCAGGACTAGCGGGAGGGCGGGGTGAGCAGTTCTTC. Its translation: CASTEGGPGLAGGRGEQFF.

V and J are TRBV27 and TRBJ1-5; a possible D gene is TRBD1 (6 bases). V was trimmed by 5 bases and J by 0 bases, leaving 11 bases between them. Germline V lookup: CDR1 MNHEY, CDR2 SMNVEV (reference sequence). The CDR3 has 15 amino acids. The CDR3 sequence is CASSPTGYSNQPQHF. The DNA of the CDR3 is TGTGCCAGCAGTCCCACAGGGTATAGCAATCAGCCCCAGCATTTT.

The chain couples TRBV5-4 to TRBJ1-2, with 7 bases matching TRBD1. Per the germline V gene, CDR1 is SGHNT and CDR2 is YYREEE (reference sequence). J gave up 8 bases and V 2 bases, and 9 bases lay outside the gene matches. There are 14 residues in the CDR3. CDR3 region: CASSFGTVRQGYTF. In nucleotides, the CDR3 is TGTGCCAGCAGCTTCGGGACAGTCCGGCAGGGCTACACCTTC.

The CDR3 nucleotides are TGTGCCACCAGCAGAGATATGGCGCGGGTCGAGCAGTACTTC. This gives the protein CATSRDMARVEQYF. This chain connects TRBV15 to TRBJ2-7, with a tentative D call TRBD2 (5 bases). Germline loops: CDR1 LNHNV, CDR2 YYDKDF (reference sequence). The CDR3 covers 14 residues. Trimming pared 0 bases from V and 6 bases from J, leaving 12 bases between.

J is TRBJ2-5 and V is TRBV13; D is unresolved. From germline, CDR1 is PRHDT and CDR2 FYEKMQ (reference sequence). V gave up 5 bases and J gave up 8 bases, with 12 bases separating them. This CDR3 region has 12 residues. CDR3 protein: CASSHPVGTQYF. The CDR3 DNA reads as TGTGCCAGCAGCCACCCGGTGGGAACCCAGTACTTC.

The V gene is TRBV5-8, the J gene TRBJ1-6; unclear D gene. The germline V gene has CDR1 SGHTS and CDR2 YDEGEE. This CDR3 has 18 amino acids. V was clipped by 2 bases and J by 0 bases, with 15 bases between them. The CDR3 sequence is CASSFYIDGSSYNSPLHF. CDR3 DNA sequence: TGTGCCAGCAGCTTTTACATTGACGGTAGCTCCTATAATTCACCCCTCCACTTT.

This chain uses TRBV19 with TRBJ2-7; a weak D match, TRBD1 (5 bases). The CDR3 is made up of 14 amino acids. The V end lost 6 bases, the J end lost 2 bases, and 14 bases lay between the germline ends. Germline V gene sequence: CDR1 LNHDA, CDR2 SQIVND (reference sequence). The CDR3 protein is CASRPTGLPYEQYF. DNA of the CDR3: TGTGCCAGTAGGCCCACAGGTCTGCCCTACGAGCAGTACTTC.

The CDR3 DNA is TGTGCCAGCTCACCATCACAGGATCAGCCCCAGCATTTT. Residues: CASSPSQDQPQHF. The rearrangement uses TRBV18 and TRBJ1-5; D might be TRBD1 (5 bases). Per the germline V gene, CDR1 is KGHSH and CDR2 is LQKENI. The CDR3 runs to 13 residues. Deletions cut 2 bases from V and 5 bases from J, with 7 bases between.

The J gene is TRBJ2-5, the V gene TRBV4-3; 8 bases align to TRBD1. The last part of the DNA fits TRBJ2-7 better; the J call may be wrong. This CDR3 comprises 14 residues. Per germline, CDR1 LGHNA and CDR2 YSLEER. The DNA of the CDR3 is TGCGCCAGCAGCCAAGGGACAGGGTTTTACGAGCAGTACTTC. It is translated as CASSQGTGFYEQYF.

J is TRBJ1-2 and V is TRBV6-5; perhaps TRBD1 as D (5 bases). CDR3 length: 12 residues. V dropped 7 bases and J dropped 2 bases, with 8 bases sitting between them. Germline CDR1 reads MNHEY; CDR2 reads SVGAGI. The CDR3 DNA reads as TGTGCCAGCAAAGAGGGGAACTATGGCTACACCTTC. Amino acids: CASKEGNYGYTF.

This clone was picked up one time. The gene calls are TRBV18 and TRBJ2-2; TRBD2 matches 9 bases. This CDR3 is 16 amino acids long. The V gene end was trimmed by 0 bases and the J gene end by 7 bases; junction bases not matched to a gene: 6. Germline loops: CDR1 KGHSH, CDR2 LQKENI. The CDR3 DNA reads as TGTGCCAGCTCACCACCGTTAGCGGGAGCGAGCGGGGAGCTGTTTTTT. Amino acids: CASSPPLAGASGELFF.

The chain has TRBV5-1 and TRBJ1-1; perhaps TRBD1 as D (6 bases). Germline-derived CDR1 and CDR2 are SGHRS and YFSETQ. This CDR3 comprises 14 residues. The germline V and J ends were trimmed by 4 bases and 4 bases, with 14 bases remaining between them. The CDR3 bases are TGCGCCAGCAGCCAGGGGCGAGGGAGCACTGAAGCTTTCTTT. Amino acid sequence: CASSQGRGSTEAFF.

The chain employs TRBV30 and TRBJ2-3; 8 bases fit TRBD2. CDR3 length equals 16 residues. Germline CDR1 and CDR2: GTSNPN and SVGIG (reference sequence). Trimming took 4 bases from V and 2 from J; bases not matched to a gene: 11. DNA of the CDR3: TGTGCCTGGAAAAGGAAGGCGGGGGGAAACACAGATACGCAGTATTTT. It yields the protein CAWKRKAGGNTDTQYF.

Remarks on this clone: A junction end diverges from the germline sequence, so it may reflect a read error. The genes are TRBV6-1 and TRBJ1-4; D gene unclear. Germline CDR1 reads MNHNS; CDR2 reads SASEGT. This CDR3 is 12 amino acids long. The CDR3 sequence is CASSSSPGSPTF. Written as DNA, the CDR3 is TGTGCCAGCAGTTCAAGCCCCGGCAGCCCGACGTTT.

This clone was counted a single time. This chain connects TRBV15 to TRBJ2-1; 9 bases are a match to TRBD2. Unmatched junction bases numbered 12, after V lost 1 base and J lost 5 bases. This CDR3 has 18 residues. In germline, CDR1 is LNHNV, CDR2 YYDKDF (reference sequence). CDR3 sequence reads: CATSRAPFGAGGNNEQFF. The CDR3 nucleotides are TGTGCCACCAGCAGAGCCCCCTTTGGAGCGGGGGGTAACAATGAGCAGTTCTTC.

V usage is TRBV20-1 and J usage is TRBJ2-7; perhaps TRBD2 as D (5 bases). Per the germline V gene, CDR1 is DFQATT and CDR2 is SNEGSKA (reference sequence). Deletions cut 6 bases from V and 3 bases from J, with 9 bases between. This CDR3 region has 11 residues. CDR3 DNA: TGCAGTGCCTCTCGGGGCTACGAGCAGTACTTC. Translating gives CSASRGYEQYF.